A selection of T cell receptor beta chains follows, all from one sample in a study of shared clonotypes between healthy human individuals. Here immunoSEQ multiplex PCR was the method, and the copy in TCRdb shows in-frame clones only, minus some. This table has some 2,000,000 clones, 90% to 95% appearing once. The sequenced material came from naive CD4+ T cells sorted from blood. These receptor sequences come from a man between 18 and 29 years old in good health. Each CDR3 is given with its conserved first and last residue. D genes are given only for firm matches. Clone size, where shown, is once, few, many, or a class for clones that have expanded.

-,TRBJ2-3,-,TRBV6-4,CASSDNGGNTQYF,TGTGCCAGCAGTGACAATGGGGGAAATACGCAGTATTTT
-,TRBJ1-4,-,TRBV28,CASSRNLNEKLFF,TGTGCCAGCAGTCGGAACCTGAATGAAAAACTGTTTTTT
TRBD2,TRBJ2-2,-,TRBV5-1,CASSLAVGGSGTGELFF,TGCGCCAGCAGCTTGGCCGTGGGCGGGAGTGGCACCGGGGAGCTGTTTTTT
-,TRBJ1-2,-,TRBV6-1,CASSESGVGYTF,TGTGCCAGCAGTGAATCGGGGGTAGGCTACACCTTC
TRBD1,TRBJ1-1,-,TRBV5-1,CASSMTGGTEAFF,TGCGCCAGCAGCATGACAGGGGGCACTGAAGCTTTCTTT
TRBD2,TRBJ2-3,-,TRBV7-8,CASSELAGGPGTQYF,TGTGCCAGCAGCGAACTAGCGGGGGGGCCTGGTACGCAGTATTTT
-,TRBJ2-1,-,TRBV7-8,CASSSVRVGPGNEQFF,TGTGCCAGCAGCTCCGTCCGAGTCGGTCCTGGGAATGAGCAGTTCTTC
-,TRBJ2-7,-,TRBV11-2,CASSLTWDNIYEQYF,TGTGCCAGCAGCTTGACCTGGGACAATATCTACGAGCAGTACTTC
-,TRBJ2-2,-,TRBV4-2,CASSGRGFLNTGELFF,TGTGCCAGCAGCGGCCGGGGATTCCTAAACACCGGGGAGCTGTTTTTT
TRBD1,TRBJ2-7,-,TRBV6-1,CASSGMTGVFEQYF,TGTGCCAGCAGTGGAATGACAGGGGTTTTCGAGCAGTACTTC
-,TRBJ2-3,-,TRBV5-1,CASSLDGIGTSTDTQYF,TGCGCCAGCAGCTTGGATGGGATCGGGACCAGCACAGATACGCAGTATTTT
-,TRBJ1-2,few,TRBV28,CASSFAGLGYTF,TGTGCCAGCAGTTTCGCTGGGTTAGGCTACACCTTC
-,TRBJ1-1,-,TRBV5-1,CASSAQQGGTEAFF,TGCGCCAGCAGCGCCCAACAGGGTGGCACTGAAGCTTTCTTT
TRBD2,TRBJ2-7,-,TRBV2,CASSRLAGAREQYF,TGTGCCAGCAGTCGCCTAGCGGGGGCTCGGGAGCAGTACTTC